The 9 T cell receptor beta chains presented below share a single source sample, sequenced in a study of cytomegalovirus exposure and HLA in healthy donors. 60 Vbeta and 13 Jbeta primers were used in PCR. Clones were read by immunoSEQ multiplex PCR, and TCRdb kept only the in-frame ones, dropping some. The sample includes around 190,000 clones, roughly 80% seen only once; the top ten take around 3.7%. Sequencing was done on a sample of PBMCs. The receptors were sampled from a man aged 40-49 years in good health and CMV-seropositive.

The chain has TRBV6-6 and TRBJ2-3, with TRBD2 identical over 7 bases. The length of the CDR3 is 13 residues. The V gene's germline CDR1 is MNHNY and CDR2 SVGAGI (reference sequence). V dropped 9 bases and J dropped 4; count of bases not matched to a gene: 7. As DNA, the CDR3 is TGTGCCAGTGGTGGGAGGGCTTCAGATACGCAGTATTTT. Its protein product is CASGGRASDTQYF.

The CDR3 here is CASSYDSSSGNTIYF. In nucleotides, the CDR3 is TGTGCCAGCAGCTATGACAGTTCCTCTGGAAACACCATATATTTT. The chain uses TRBV28 and TRBJ1-3; D might be TRBD1 (5 bases). The CDR3 extends over 15 amino acids. The V gene lost 6 bases and the J gene lost 0 bases, with 12 bases spanning the gap. Germline V gene sequence: CDR1 MDHEN, CDR2 SYDVKM.

This clone came up once. V is TRBV6-6 and J is TRBJ1-3; 7 bases match TRBD1. The CDR3 is 14 residues long. The germline V gene has CDR1 MNHNY and CDR2 SVGAGI (reference sequence). J was trimmed by 3 bases and V by 5 bases; bases with no gene match: 4. CDR3 DNA: TGTGCCAGCAGTCTCCCAGGGGGTGGAAACACCATATATTTT. Translating it yields CASSLPGGGNTIYF.

This clone appeared a few times. V gene TRBV5-1 combines with J gene TRBJ2-1; D is possibly TRBD1 (6 bases). The CDR3 totals 14 residues. Germline V gene data show CDR1 as SGHRS and CDR2 as YFSETQ. Trimming removed 4 bases from V and 6 bases from J, with 14 bases in between. The CDR3 nucleotides read TGCGCCAGCAGCCCGGGACAACTATTCAATGAGCAGTTCTTC. Its protein is CASSPGQLFNEQFF.

This rearrangement joins TRBV5-1 to TRBJ2-5; 9 bases are shared with TRBD1. The CDR3 is 16 residues long. Looked up from germline, CDR1 is SGHRS and CDR2 is YFSETQ. The trim removed 3 bases at V and 2 bases at J, leaving 8 bases unmatched. CDR3 bases: TGCGCCAGCAGCTATACTCCGGGACAGGGTCAAGAGACCCAGTACTTC. The encoded protein is CASSYTPGQGQETQYF.

J is TRBJ2-5 and V is TRBV6-5, with 8 bases identical to TRBD1. Germline V gene sequence: CDR1 MNHEY, CDR2 SVGAGI. The length of the CDR3 is 14 residues. Trimming removed 3 bases from V and 4 bases from J; junction bases left unmatched: 4. CDR3 in DNA: TGTGCCAGCAGTTATACAGGGGGATTAGAGACCCAGTACTTC. This gives the protein CASSYTGGLETQYF.

This rearrangement joins TRBV5-8 to TRBJ1-5, with TRBD1 matching 7 bases. The V and J ends lost 4 bases and 9 bases, in that order; junction bases with no gene match: 13. The germline gives CDR1 SGHTS, CDR2 YDEGEE. This CDR3 is 15 amino acids long. In DNA, the CDR3 is TGTGCCAGCAGCATGACAGGGCAACGGGGGGGGCCCCAGCATTTT. Amino acid sequence: CASSMTGQRGGPQHF. Looking up the rest from reference TRBV5-8 and TRBJ1-5 gives the full variable domain: EAGVTQSPTHLIKTRGQQATLRCSPISGHTSVYWYQQALGLGLQFLLWYDEGEERNRGNFPPRFSGRQFPNYSSELNVNALELEDSALYLCASSMTGQRGGPQHFGDGTRLSIL.

V usage is TRBV2 and J usage is TRBJ2-7, with 9 bases identical to TRBD1. This CDR3 spans 15 amino acids. Germline V lookup: CDR1 SNHLY, CDR2 FYNNEI. V lost 4 bases to trimming and J lost 6 bases; unmatched junction nucleotides: 10. The CDR3 protein is CASSVDRGRLGEQYF. For the CDR3, the DNA is TGTGCCAGCAGTGTGGACAGGGGTCGGCTGGGCGAGCAGTACTTC.

The genes are TRBV5-1 and TRBJ2-5, with 10 bases that match TRBD1. Losses at the gene ends were 3 bases for V and 4 bases for J; bases not matched to a gene: 12. The CDR3 is 17 residues long. Germline V CDR1 and CDR2: SGHRS, YFSETQ. In DNA form, the CDR3 reads TGCGCCAGCAGCTGGACGACAGGGGGCGGGAGCGGAGAGACCCAGTACTTC. Encoded protein: CASSWTTGGGSGETQYF.